The sequence of this TCR beta chain was determined in a study of shared clonotypes between healthy human individuals. Trimming shortened V by 4 bases and J by 7 bases, and 14 bases separated the two germline ends. This CDR3 region has 13 residues. The V gene's germline CDR1 is SNHLY and CDR2 FYNNEI. The method was immunoSEQ multiplex PCR; TCRdb's version includes in-frame clones alone and lacks a portion of them. The profile shows around 620,000 clones, about 95% of them singletons. CD8 cells classed as naive were CD45RO-negative and positively selected for CCR7, excluding terminally differentiated effector memory CD45RA+ cells.

This chain connects TRBV2 to TRBJ2-7; the D gene is possibly TRBD1 (5 bases). Sequencing input: naive CD8+ T cells sorted from blood. The sequence was collected from a woman aged 30 to 39 in good health. CDR3 loop: CASSGPGAPEQYF. The CDR3 DNA reads TGTGCCAGCAGTGGTCCTGGGGCTCCGGAGCAGTACTTC.